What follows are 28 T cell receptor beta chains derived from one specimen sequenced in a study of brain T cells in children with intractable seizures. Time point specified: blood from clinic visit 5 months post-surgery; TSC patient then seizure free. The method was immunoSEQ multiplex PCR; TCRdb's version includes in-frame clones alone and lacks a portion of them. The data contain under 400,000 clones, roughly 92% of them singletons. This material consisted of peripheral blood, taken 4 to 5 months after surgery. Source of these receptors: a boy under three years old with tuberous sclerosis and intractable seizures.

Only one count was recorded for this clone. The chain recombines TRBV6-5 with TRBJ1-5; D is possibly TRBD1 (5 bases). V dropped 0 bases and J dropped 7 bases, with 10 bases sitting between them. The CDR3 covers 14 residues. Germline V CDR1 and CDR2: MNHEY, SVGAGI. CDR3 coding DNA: TGTGCCAGCAGTTACTCGGGGGTTAAGCAGCCCCAGCATTTT. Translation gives CASSYSGVKQPQHF.

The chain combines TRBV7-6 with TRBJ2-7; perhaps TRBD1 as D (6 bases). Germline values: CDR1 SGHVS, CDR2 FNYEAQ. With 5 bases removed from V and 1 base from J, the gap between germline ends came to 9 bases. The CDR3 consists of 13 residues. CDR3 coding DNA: TGTGCCAGCAGCCCTACAGGGTCCTACGAGCAGTACTTC. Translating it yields CASSPTGSYEQYF.

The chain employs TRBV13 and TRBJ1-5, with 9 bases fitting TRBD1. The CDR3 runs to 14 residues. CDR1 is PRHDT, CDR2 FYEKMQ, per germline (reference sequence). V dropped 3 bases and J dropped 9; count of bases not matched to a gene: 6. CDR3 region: CASSLGQGLGPQHF. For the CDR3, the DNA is TGTGCCAGCAGCTTGGGACAGGGTCTAGGGCCCCAGCATTTT.

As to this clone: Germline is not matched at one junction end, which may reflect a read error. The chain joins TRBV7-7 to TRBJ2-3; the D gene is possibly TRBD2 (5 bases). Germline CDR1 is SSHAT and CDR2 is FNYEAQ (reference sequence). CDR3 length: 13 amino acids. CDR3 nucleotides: TGTGCTAGCAGCTCGGACTCCGGGGATACGCAGTATTTT. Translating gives CASSSDSGDTQYF.

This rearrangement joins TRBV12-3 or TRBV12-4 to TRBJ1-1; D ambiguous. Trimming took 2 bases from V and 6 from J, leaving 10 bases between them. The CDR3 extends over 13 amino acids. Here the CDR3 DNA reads TGTGCCAGCAGTTTATTGGGTTGGGCTGAAGCTTTCTTT. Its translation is CASSLLGWAEAFF.

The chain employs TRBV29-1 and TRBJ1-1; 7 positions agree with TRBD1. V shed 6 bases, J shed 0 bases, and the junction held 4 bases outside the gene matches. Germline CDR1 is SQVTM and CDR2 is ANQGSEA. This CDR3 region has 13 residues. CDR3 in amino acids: CSVGQPLNTEAFF. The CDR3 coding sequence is TGCAGCGTGGGACAGCCCTTGAACACTGAAGCTTTCTTT.

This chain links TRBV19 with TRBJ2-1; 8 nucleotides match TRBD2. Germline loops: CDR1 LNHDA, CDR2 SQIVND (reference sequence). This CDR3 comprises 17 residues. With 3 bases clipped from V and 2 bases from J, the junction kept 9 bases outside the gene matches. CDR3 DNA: TGTGCCAGTAGTATCCCTTTACCGGGACTAGCCTACAATGAGCAGTTCTTC. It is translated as CASSIPLPGLAYNEQFF.

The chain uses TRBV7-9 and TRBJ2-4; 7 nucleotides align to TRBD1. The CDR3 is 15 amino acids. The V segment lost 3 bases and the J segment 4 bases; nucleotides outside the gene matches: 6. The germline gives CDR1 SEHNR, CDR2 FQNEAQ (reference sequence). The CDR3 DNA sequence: TGTGCCAGCAGCTTCTTGGTCAGGGGGAAAAACATTCAGTACTTC. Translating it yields CASSFLVRGKNIQYF.

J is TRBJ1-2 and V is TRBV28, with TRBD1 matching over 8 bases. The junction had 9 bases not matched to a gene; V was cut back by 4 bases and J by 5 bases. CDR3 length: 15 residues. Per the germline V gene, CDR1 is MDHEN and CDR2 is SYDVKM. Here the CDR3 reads CASSSPYRGRYGYTF. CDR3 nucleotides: TGTGCCAGCAGTTCACCGTACAGGGGGAGGTATGGCTACACCTTC.

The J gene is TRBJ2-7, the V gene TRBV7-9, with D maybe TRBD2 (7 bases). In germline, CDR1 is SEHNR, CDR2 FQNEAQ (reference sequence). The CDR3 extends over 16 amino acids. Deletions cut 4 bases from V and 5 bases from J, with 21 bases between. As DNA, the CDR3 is TGTGCCAGCAGCTCACCTCGGGGGGCGGTTTTTCACGAGCAGTACTTC. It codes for CASSSPRGAVFHEQYF.

The CDR3 DNA sequence: TGTGCCAGCTGGCAAGTTTATAATTCACCCCTCCACTTT. Its translation: CASWQVYNSPLHF. The chain is built from TRBV6-5 and TRBJ1-6; D is ambiguous. Trimming removed 8 bases from V and 4 bases from J, with 9 bases in between. The length of the CDR3 is 13 residues. Germline loops: CDR1 MNHEY, CDR2 SVGAGI.

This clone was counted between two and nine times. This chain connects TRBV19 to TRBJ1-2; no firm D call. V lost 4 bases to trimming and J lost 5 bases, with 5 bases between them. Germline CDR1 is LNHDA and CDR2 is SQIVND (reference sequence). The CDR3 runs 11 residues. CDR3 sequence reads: CASSNNYGYTF. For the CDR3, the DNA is TGTGCCAGTAGTAACAATTATGGCTACACCTTC.

The CDR3 DNA reads TGTGCCAGCAGCTTAAATAGCCTTCGGAAATACAATGAGCAGTTCTTC. Protein product: CASSLNSLRKYNEQFF. V usage is TRBV11-3 and J usage is TRBJ2-1, with D unresolved. There are 16 residues in the CDR3. Deletions cut 2 bases from V and 4 bases from J, with 15 bases between. Germline loops: CDR1 SGHNT, CDR2 YENEEA.

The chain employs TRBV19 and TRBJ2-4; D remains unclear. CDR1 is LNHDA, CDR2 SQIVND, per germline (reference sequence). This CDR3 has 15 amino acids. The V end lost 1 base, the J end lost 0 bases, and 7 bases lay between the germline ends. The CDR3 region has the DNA TGTGCCAGTAGTATAGTCCGTGGAGCCAAAAACATTCAGTACTTC. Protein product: CASSIVRGAKNIQYF.

Here the CDR3 reads CASSQDGRSEAFF. CDR3 in DNA: TGTGCCAGCAGCCAAGACGGACGGTCTGAAGCTTTCTTT. This chain connects TRBV14 to TRBJ1-1; D gene unclear. The CDR3 loop spans 13 amino acids. Germline V gene data show CDR1 as SGHDN and CDR2 as FVKESK. V was pared by 0 bases and J by 6 bases, with 8 bases between.

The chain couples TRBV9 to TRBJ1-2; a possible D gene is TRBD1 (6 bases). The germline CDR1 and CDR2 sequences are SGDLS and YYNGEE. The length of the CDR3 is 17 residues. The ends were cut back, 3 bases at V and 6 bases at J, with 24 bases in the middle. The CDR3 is CASSAIRGGRELDGYTF. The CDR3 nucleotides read TGTGCCAGCAGCGCCATAAGGGGGGGCAGGGAGCTGGATGGCTACACCTTC. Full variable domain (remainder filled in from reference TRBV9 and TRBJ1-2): DSGVTQTPKHLITATGQRVTLRCSPRSGDLSVYWYQQSLDQGLQFLIQYYNGEERAKGNILERFSAQQFPDLHSELNLSSLELGDSALYFCASSAIRGGRELDGYTFGSGTRLTVV.

The CDR3 reads CASTPLADYNSPLHF. In DNA form, the CDR3 reads TGTGCCAGCACCCCTTTGGCGGACTATAATTCACCCCTCCACTTT. The chain links TRBV28 to TRBJ1-6, with D uncertain. CDR1 and CDR2 from the germline V gene are MDHEN and SYDVKM. V dropped 7 bases and J dropped 3 bases, with 13 bases sitting between them. This CDR3 has 15 amino acids.

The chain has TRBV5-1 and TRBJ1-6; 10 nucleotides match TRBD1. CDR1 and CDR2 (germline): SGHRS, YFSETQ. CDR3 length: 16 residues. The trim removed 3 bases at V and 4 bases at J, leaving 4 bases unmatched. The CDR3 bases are TGCGCCAGCAGCTGGGGACAGGGGAGATATAATTCACCCCTCCACTTT. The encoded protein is CASSWGQGRYNSPLHF.

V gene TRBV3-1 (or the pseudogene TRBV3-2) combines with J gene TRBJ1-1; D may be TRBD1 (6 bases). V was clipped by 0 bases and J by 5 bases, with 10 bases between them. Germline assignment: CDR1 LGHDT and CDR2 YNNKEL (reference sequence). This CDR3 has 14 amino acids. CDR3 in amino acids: CASSQEQGGTEAFF. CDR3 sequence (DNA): TGTGCCAGCAGCCAAGAACAGGGAGGGACTGAAGCTTTCTTT.

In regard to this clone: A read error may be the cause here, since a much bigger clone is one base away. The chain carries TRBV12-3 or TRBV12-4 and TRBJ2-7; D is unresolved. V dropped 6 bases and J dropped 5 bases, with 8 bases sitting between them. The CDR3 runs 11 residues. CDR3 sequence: CASSAGHEQYF. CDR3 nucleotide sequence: TGTGCCAGCAGCGCCGGCCACGAGCAGTACTTC.

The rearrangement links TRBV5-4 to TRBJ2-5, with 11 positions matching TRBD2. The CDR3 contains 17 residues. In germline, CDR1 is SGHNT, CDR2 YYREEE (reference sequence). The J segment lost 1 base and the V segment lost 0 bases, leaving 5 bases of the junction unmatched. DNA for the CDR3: TGTGCCAGCAGCTTGGAAACTAGCGGGGGTTCCCAAGAGACCCAGTACTTC. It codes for CASSLETSGGSQETQYF.

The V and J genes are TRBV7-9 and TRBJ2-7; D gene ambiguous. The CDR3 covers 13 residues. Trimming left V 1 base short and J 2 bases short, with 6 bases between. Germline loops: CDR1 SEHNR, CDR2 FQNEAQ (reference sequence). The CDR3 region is CASSLDYPYEQYF. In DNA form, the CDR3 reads TGTGCCAGCAGCTTAGACTATCCCTACGAGCAGTACTTC.

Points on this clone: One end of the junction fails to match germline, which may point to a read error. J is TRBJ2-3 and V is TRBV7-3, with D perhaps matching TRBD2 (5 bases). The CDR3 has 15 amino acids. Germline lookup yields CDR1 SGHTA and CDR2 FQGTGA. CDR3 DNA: TGTGCCAGCAGGTTAACGGGATACGGCACAGATACGCAGTATTTT. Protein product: CASRLTGYGTDTQYF.

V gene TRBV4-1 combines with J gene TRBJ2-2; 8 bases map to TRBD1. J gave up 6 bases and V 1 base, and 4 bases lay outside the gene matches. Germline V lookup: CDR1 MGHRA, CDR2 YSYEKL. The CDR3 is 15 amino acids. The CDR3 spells CASSQVQGAPGELFF. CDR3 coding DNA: TGCGCCAGCAGCCAAGTGCAGGGGGCACCCGGGGAGCTGTTTTTT.

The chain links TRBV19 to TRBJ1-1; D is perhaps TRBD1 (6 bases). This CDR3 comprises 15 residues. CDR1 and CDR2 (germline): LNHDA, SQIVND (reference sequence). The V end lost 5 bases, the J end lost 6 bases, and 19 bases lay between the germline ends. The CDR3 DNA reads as TGTGCCAGTAGTCCCTTCGCCGACAGGCTGGCTGAAGCTTTCTTT. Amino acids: CASSPFADRLAEAFF.

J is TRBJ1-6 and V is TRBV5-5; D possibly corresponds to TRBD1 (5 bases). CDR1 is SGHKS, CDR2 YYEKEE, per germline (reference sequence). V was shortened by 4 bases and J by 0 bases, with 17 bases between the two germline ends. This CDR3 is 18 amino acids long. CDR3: CASSHSTVLSSYNSPLHF. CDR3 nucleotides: TGTGCCAGCAGCCACTCGACAGTCCTAAGCTCCTATAATTCACCCCTCCACTTT.

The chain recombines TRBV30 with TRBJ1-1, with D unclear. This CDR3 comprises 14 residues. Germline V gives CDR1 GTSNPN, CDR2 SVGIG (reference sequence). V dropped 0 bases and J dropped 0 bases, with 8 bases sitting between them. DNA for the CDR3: TGTGCCTGGAGTGTTTTGGGGATGAACACTGAAGCTTTCTTT. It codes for CAWSVLGMNTEAFF.

The DNA of the CDR3 is TGTGCCACCAGCGTCGGACAGGGGGACGAAAAACTGTTTTTT. This sequence encodes CATSVGQGDEKLFF. The chain recombines TRBV15 with TRBJ1-4; 10 bases line up with TRBD1. CDR3 size: 14 residues. V gave up 5 bases and J gave up 8 bases; unmatched junction bases: 5. Germline lookup yields CDR1 LNHNV and CDR2 YYDKDF (reference sequence).